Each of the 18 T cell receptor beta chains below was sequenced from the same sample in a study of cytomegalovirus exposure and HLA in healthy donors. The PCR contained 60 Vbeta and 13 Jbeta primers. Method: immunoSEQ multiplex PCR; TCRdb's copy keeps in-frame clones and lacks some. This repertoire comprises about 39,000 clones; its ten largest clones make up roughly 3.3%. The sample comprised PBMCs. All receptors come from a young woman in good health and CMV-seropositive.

For the CDR3, the DNA is TGTGCCAGCTCACCACTATCAAAACAGGGGAACACTGAAGCTTTCTTT. This encodes CASSPLSKQGNTEAFF. This chain connects TRBV18 to TRBJ1-1; the D gene is possibly TRBD1 (6 bases). CDR1 and CDR2 from the germline V gene are KGHSH and LQKENI. The CDR3 runs 16 residues. V lost 1 base to trimming and J lost 1 base, with 13 bases between them.

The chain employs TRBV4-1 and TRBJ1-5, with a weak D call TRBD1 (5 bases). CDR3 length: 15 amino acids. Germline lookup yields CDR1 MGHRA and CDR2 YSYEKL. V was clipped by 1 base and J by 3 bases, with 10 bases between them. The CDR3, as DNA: TGCGCCAGCAGCCAAGTCCCAGGGCCCAATCAGCCCCAGCATTTT. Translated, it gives CASSQVPGPNQPQHF.

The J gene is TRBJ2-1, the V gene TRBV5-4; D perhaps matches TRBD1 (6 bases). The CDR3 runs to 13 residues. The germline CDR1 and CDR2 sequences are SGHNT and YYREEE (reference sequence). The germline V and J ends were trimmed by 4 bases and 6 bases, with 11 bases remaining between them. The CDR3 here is CASSPSTGNEQFF. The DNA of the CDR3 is TGTGCCAGCAGCCCCTCGACAGGCAATGAGCAGTTCTTC.

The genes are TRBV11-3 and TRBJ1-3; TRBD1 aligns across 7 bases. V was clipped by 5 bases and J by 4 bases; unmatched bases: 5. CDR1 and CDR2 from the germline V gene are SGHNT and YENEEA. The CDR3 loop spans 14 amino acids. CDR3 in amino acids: CASSQNRGGNTIYF. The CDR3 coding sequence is TGTGCCAGCAGCCAGAACAGGGGAGGAAACACCATATATTTT.

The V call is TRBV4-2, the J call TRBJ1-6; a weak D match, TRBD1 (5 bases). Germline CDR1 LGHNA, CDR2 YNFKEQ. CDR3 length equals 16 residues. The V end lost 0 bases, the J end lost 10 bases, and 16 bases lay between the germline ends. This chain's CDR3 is CASSQDTRDGGSPLHF. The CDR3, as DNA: TGTGCCAGCAGCCAAGATACCAGGGACGGGGGGTCACCCCTCCACTTT.

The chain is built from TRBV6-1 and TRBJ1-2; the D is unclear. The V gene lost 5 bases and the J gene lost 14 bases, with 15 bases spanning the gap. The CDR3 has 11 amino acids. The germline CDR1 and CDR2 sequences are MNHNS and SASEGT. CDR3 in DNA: TGTGCCAGCAGTCGGCTTAGGGAGAGGACCTTC. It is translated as CASSRLRERTF.

In DNA, the CDR3 is TGTGCCAGTAGTATGGGGGGGGGTGTTCAGCCCCAGCATTTT. This gives the protein CASSMGGGVQPQHF. The V and J genes are TRBV19 and TRBJ1-5; a possible D gene is TRBD1 (5 bases). CDR1 and CDR2 (germline): LNHDA, SQIVND (reference sequence). CDR3 length: 14 amino acids. V lost 3 bases and J 6 bases, leaving 12 bases between the germline ends.

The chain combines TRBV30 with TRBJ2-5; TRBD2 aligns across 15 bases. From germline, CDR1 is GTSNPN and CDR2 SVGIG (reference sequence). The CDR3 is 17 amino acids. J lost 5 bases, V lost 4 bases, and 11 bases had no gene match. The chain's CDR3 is CAWTQGWTSGGAETQYF. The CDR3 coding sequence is TGTGCCTGGACCCAAGGATGGACTAGCGGGGGGGCGGAGACCCAGTACTTC. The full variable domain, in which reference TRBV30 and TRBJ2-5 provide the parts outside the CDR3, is SQTIHQWPATLVQPVGSPLSLECTVEGTSNPNLYWYRQAAGRGLQLLFYSVGIGQISSEVPQNLSASRPQDRQFILSSKKLLLSDSGFYLCAWTQGWTSGGAETQYFGPGTRLLVL.

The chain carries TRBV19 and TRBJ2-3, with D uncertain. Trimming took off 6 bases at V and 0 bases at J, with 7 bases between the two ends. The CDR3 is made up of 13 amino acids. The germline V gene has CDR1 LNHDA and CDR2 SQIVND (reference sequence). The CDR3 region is CASSRLSTDTQYF. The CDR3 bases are TGTGCCAGTAGCCGACTTAGCACAGATACGCAGTATTTT.

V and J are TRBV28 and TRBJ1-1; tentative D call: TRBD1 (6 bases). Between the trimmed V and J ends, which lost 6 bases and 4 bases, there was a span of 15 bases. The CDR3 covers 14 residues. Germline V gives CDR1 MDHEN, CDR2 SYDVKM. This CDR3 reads CASRYIQGFTEAFF. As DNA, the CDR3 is TGTGCCAGCAGGTACATACAGGGATTCACTGAAGCTTTCTTT.

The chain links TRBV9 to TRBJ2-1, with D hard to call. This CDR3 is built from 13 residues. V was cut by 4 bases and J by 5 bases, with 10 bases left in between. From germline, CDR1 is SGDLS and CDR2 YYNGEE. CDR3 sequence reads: CASSYHSDNEQFF. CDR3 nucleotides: TGTGCCAGCAGCTATCACAGTGACAATGAGCAGTTCTTC.

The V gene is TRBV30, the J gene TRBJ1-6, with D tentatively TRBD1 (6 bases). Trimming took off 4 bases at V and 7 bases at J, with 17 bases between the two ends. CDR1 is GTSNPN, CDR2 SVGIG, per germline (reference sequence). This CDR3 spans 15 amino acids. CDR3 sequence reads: CAWTLQGTPNSPLHF. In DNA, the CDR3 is TGTGCCTGGACCTTACAGGGTACACCGAATTCACCCCTCCACTTT.

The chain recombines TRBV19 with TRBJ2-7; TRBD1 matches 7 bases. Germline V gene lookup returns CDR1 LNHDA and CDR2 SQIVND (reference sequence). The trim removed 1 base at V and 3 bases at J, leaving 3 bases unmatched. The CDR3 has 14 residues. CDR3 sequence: CASSIGQGDYEQYF. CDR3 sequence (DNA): TGTGCCAGTAGTATAGGGCAGGGGGACTACGAGCAGTACTTC.

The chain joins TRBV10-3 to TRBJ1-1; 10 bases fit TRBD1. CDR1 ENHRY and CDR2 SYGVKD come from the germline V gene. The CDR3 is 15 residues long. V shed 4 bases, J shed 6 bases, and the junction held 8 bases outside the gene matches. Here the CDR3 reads CAISAHGTGDAEAFF. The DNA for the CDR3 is TGTGCCATCAGTGCCCACGGGACAGGGGATGCTGAAGCTTTCTTT.

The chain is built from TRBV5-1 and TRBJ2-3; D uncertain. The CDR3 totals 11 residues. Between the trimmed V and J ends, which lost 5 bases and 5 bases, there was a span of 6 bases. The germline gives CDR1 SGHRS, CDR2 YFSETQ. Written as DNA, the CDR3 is TGCGCCAGCAGATCCGGAGATACGCAGTATTTT. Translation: CASRSGDTQYF.

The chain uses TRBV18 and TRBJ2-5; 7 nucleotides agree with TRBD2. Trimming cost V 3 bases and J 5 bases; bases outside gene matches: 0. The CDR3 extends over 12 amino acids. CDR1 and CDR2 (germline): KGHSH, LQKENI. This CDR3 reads CASSPGGETQYF. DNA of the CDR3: TGTGCCAGCTCACCCGGGGGGGAGACCCAGTACTTC. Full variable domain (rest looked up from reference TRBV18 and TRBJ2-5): NAGVMQNPRHLVRRRGQEARLRCSPMKGHSHVYWYRQLPEEGLKFMVYLQKENIIDESGMPKERFSAEFPKEGPSILRIQQVVRGDSAAYFCASSPGGETQYFGPGTRLLVL.

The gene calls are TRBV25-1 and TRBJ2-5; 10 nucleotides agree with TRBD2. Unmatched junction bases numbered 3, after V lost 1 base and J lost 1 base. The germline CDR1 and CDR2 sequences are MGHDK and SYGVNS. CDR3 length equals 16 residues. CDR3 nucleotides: TGTGCCAGCAGTGAATTGGCTAGCGGGGGCCAAGAGACCCAGTACTTC. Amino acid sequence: CASSELASGGQETQYF.

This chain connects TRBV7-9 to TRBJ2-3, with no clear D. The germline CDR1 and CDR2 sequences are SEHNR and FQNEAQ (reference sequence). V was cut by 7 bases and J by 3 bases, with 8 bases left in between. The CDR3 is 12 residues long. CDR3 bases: TGTGCCAGCAAGCAGGATACAGATACGCAGTATTTT. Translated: CASKQDTDTQYF.